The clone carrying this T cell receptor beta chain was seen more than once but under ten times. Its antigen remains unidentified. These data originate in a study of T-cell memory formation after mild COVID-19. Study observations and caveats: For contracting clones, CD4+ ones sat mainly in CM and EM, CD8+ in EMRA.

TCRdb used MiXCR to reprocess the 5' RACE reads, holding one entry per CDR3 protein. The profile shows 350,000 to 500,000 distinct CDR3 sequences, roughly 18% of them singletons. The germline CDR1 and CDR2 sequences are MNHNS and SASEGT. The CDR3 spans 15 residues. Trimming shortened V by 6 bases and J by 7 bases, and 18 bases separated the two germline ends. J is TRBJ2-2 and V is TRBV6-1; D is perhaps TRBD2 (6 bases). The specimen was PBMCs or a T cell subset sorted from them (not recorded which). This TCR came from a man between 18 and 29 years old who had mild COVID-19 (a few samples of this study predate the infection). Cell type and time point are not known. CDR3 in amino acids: CASSPVHGGNGELFF. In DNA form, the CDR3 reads TGTGCCAGCAGCCCAGTACATGGGGGGAACGGGGAGCTGTTTTTT.